These 27 T cell receptor beta chains share one sample of origin, sequenced in a study of radiotherapy plus CTLA-4 blockade in lung cancer. Method: immunoSEQ multiplex PCR; TCRdb's copy keeps in-frame clones and lacks some. Of some 110,000 clones detected, around 75% appear once; the ten largest clones hold roughly 5.2%. Source: peripheral blood, taken from a patient treated with radiotherapy plus ipilimumab. These receptors were obtained from a human donor with non-small cell lung cancer who had a partial response to radiotherapy plus ipilimumab.

The CDR3 DNA sequence: TGTGCCAGCACCGTCCACAATGAGCAGTTCTTC. This translates into CASTVHNEQFF. The chain is built from TRBV11-2 and TRBJ2-1; D gene ambiguous. Germline assignment: CDR1 SGHAT and CDR2 FQNNGV. V dropped 7 bases and J dropped 5 bases, with 6 bases sitting between them. The CDR3 runs 11 residues.

Only a few counts were recorded for this clone. This chain joins TRBV10-2 and TRBJ2-7, with TRBD2 identical over 11 bases. There are 15 residues in the CDR3. The V gene's germline CDR1 is WSHSY and CDR2 SAAADI. With 6 bases clipped from V and 4 bases from J, the junction kept 8 bases outside the gene matches. The CDR3 loop reads CASSETSGESYEQYF. In DNA, the CDR3 is TGCGCCAGCAGCGAGACTAGCGGGGAGAGTTACGAGCAGTACTTC.

The rearrangement uses TRBV7-9 and TRBJ2-1, with D possibly TRBD2 on 6 matching bases. This CDR3 has 15 amino acids. The V end lost 5 bases, the J end lost 7 bases, and 18 bases lay between the germline ends. Germline CDR1 is SEHNR and CDR2 is FQNEAQ (reference sequence). CDR3 bases: TGTGCCAGCAGCCTATTCAAACGTGGGGGGAATGAGCAGTTCTTC. Residues: CASSLFKRGGNEQFF. The whole variable domain, filled in from reference TRBV7-9 and TRBJ2-1, reads DTGVSQNPRHKITKRGQNVTFRCDPISEHNRLYWYRQTLGQGPEFLTYFQNEAQLEKSRLLSDRFSAERPKGSFSTLEIQRTEQGDSAMYLCASSLFKRGGNEQFFGPGTRLTVL.

The V call is TRBV7-2, the J call TRBJ1-1, with a weak D call TRBD1 (6 bases). The CDR3 has 13 residues. Trimming cost V 2 bases and J 4 bases, with 8 bases left between them. The germline gives CDR1 SGHTA, CDR2 FQGNSA. CDR3 coding DNA: TGTGCCAGCAGCTTAAACAGGGCCACTGAAGCTTTCTTT. Protein product: CASSLNRATEAFF.

V usage is TRBV10-3 and J usage is TRBJ1-3; 9 positions agree with TRBD1. This CDR3 is built from 15 residues. V shed 10 bases and J 0 bases; nucleotides not matched to a gene: 7. Germline V gene lookup returns CDR1 ENHRY and CDR2 SYGVKD. The CDR3 nucleotides are TGTGCCACTAGACAGGGGGAGAACTCTGGAAACACCATATATTTT. This translates into CATRQGENSGNTIYF.

About this clone itself: One end of the junction varies from germline; a read error may be responsible. The chain joins TRBV2 to TRBJ2-7; possible D gene TRBD1, 6 bases. Germline V gives CDR1 SNHLY, CDR2 FYNNEI. This CDR3 contains 12 residues. CDR3: CASRDIGGPQHF. For the CDR3, the DNA is TGTGCCAGCAGGGACATAGGGGGTCCCCAGCACTTC.

This clone was detected a few times. This rearrangement joins TRBV28 to TRBJ1-2; D possibly corresponds to TRBD1 (6 bases). V dropped 6 bases and J dropped 8 bases, with 16 bases sitting between them. Germline-derived CDR1 and CDR2 are MDHEN and SYDVKM. The CDR3 is 13 amino acids. CDR3 bases: TGTGCCAGCAGCCTAACCGGGGGGGCAGGCTACACCTTC. Amino acids: CASSLTGGAGYTF.

V gene TRBV11-2 combines with J gene TRBJ1-1, with D maybe TRBD1 (5 bases). The germline V and J ends were trimmed by 1 base and 4 bases, with 10 bases remaining between them. This CDR3 contains 14 residues. Germline V lookup: CDR1 SGHAT, CDR2 FQNNGV. CDR3 protein: CASSLVQGGTEAFF. Here the CDR3 DNA reads TGTGCCAGCAGCTTAGTCCAGGGTGGCACTGAAGCTTTCTTT.

V and J are TRBV5-4 and TRBJ2-5, with D unclear. The CDR3 spans 13 residues. V lost 1 base, J lost 1 base, and 5 bases lay in between. The V gene's germline CDR1 is SGHNT and CDR2 YYREEE (reference sequence). The CDR3 DNA reads TGTGCCAGCAGCTTGTACGGCCAAGAGACCCAGTACTTC. Translating it yields CASSLYGQETQYF.

The chain has TRBV28 and TRBJ2-6, with no clear D. V lost 1 base to trimming and J lost 3 bases, with 13 bases between them. This CDR3 comprises 17 residues. Germline loops: CDR1 MDHEN, CDR2 SYDVKM. The CDR3 sequence is CASSLLDGPGGANVLTF. CDR3 nucleotides: TGTGCCAGCAGTTTATTGGATGGCCCAGGTGGGGCCAACGTCCTGACTTTC.

This clone was detected many times. This chain uses TRBV6-1 with TRBJ1-1; the D is unclear. Germline V gene sequence: CDR1 MNHNS, CDR2 SASEGT. V shed 9 bases and J shed 1 base, with 12 bases lying between them. This CDR3 is built from 13 residues. CDR3 nucleotides: TGTGCCAGTGCCGGTGAGAAGAACACTGAAGCTTTCTTT. It is translated as CASAGEKNTEAFF.

DNA for the CDR3: TGTGCCAGCAGTTCCCGACAGGCAAGCACAGATACGCAGTATTTT. It codes for CASSSRQASTDTQYF. This chain uses TRBV6-1 with TRBJ2-3; possible D gene TRBD1, 6 bases. The CDR3 is 15 residues long. Germline V gene lookup returns CDR1 MNHNS and CDR2 SASEGT. Deletions cut 5 bases from V and 0 bases from J, with 12 bases between.

The gene calls are TRBV4-1 and TRBJ2-1; tentative D call: TRBD2 (6 bases). This CDR3 is 14 amino acids long. Germline V gene sequence: CDR1 MGHRA, CDR2 YSYEKL. V was clipped by 1 base and J by 6 bases, with 10 bases between them. CDR3 coding DNA: TGCGCCAGCAGCCAAGGACTAGAGGTCAATGAGCAGTTCTTC. This translates into CASSQGLEVNEQFF.

The V and J genes are TRBV6-5 and TRBJ2-1; tentatively, D is TRBD2 (5 bases). CDR1 and CDR2 (germline): MNHEY, SVGAGI. The CDR3 consists of 11 residues. V was cut by 6 bases and J by 5 bases, with 5 bases left in between. Here the CDR3 DNA reads TGTGCCAGCAGGGGAGACAATGAGCAGTTCTTC. It is translated as CASRGDNEQFF.

The CDR3 nucleotides read TGTGCCAGCAGCTTAGGTGGTAGAGTTAACTATGGCTACACCTTC. Translating gives CASSLGGRVNYGYTF. The chain carries TRBV7-9 and TRBJ1-2; D unclear. This CDR3 region has 15 residues. V was clipped by 1 base and J by 1 base, with 10 bases between them. CDR1 is SEHNR, CDR2 FQNEAQ, per germline (reference sequence).

V and J are TRBV29-1 and TRBJ2-1; D remains ambiguous. Germline CDR1 and CDR2: SQVTM and ANQGSEA. CDR3 length: 12 amino acids. V was cut by 2 bases and J by 8 bases, with 10 bases left in between. CDR3 coding DNA: TGCAGCGTTGAAAAAGTTGAGGATGAGCAGTTCTTC. Encoded protein: CSVEKVEDEQFF.

The chain employs TRBV28 and TRBJ2-5, with a possible D match to TRBD1 (6 bases). Trimming left V 5 bases short and J 6 bases short, with 16 bases between. This CDR3 is 14 amino acids long. Per the germline V gene, CDR1 is MDHEN and CDR2 is SYDVKM. CDR3 bases: TGTGCCAGCAGTAGCCACAGGGTCCTCCAGACCCAGTACTTC. It specifies CASSSHRVLQTQYF.

The chain combines TRBV9 with TRBJ1-6; D is undetermined. The V gene's germline CDR1 is SGDLS and CDR2 YYNGEE. The CDR3 is 14 amino acids. Trimming took 3 bases from V and 6 from J, leaving 10 bases between them. This CDR3 is CASSARFGNSPLHF. The DNA for the CDR3 is TGTGCCAGCAGCGCTCGCTTCGGTAATTCACCCCTCCACTTT.

The chain joins TRBV7-8 to TRBJ2-7; TRBD1 aligns across 9 bases. V was pared by 2 bases and J by 0 bases, with 2 bases of the junction left unmatched. There are 15 residues in the CDR3. Germline-derived CDR1 and CDR2 are SGHVS and FQNEAQ. The CDR3 region is CASSLKDRGSYEQYF. The CDR3 region has the DNA TGTGCCAGCAGCTTAAAGGACAGGGGCTCCTACGAGCAGTACTTC.

This chain connects TRBV5-1 to TRBJ2-1, with 7 bases lining up with TRBD2. Germline assignment: CDR1 SGHRS and CDR2 YFSETQ. This CDR3 region has 15 residues. V was clipped by 0 bases and J by 5 bases; unmatched bases: 5. CDR3 in amino acids: CASSLGSGEDNEQFF. The DNA of the CDR3 is TGCGCCAGCAGCTTGGGGAGCGGGGAGGACAATGAGCAGTTCTTC.

The V gene is TRBV6-1, the J gene TRBJ1-1, with D possibly matching TRBD1 (5 bases). Germline V gene lookup returns CDR1 MNHNS and CDR2 SASEGT. There are 14 residues in the CDR3. Trimming removed 2 bases from V and 6 bases from J, with 13 bases in between. The CDR3 nucleotides are TGTGCCAGCAGTGAATTAGGGGCTGAAGCTGAAGCTTTCTTT. Protein: CASSELGAEAEAFF.

The chain employs TRBV7-9 and TRBJ2-1, with D possibly being TRBD2 (5 bases). The germline CDR1 and CDR2 sequences are SEHNR and FQNEAQ (reference sequence). The ends were cut back, 6 bases at V and 3 bases at J, with 15 bases in the middle. The CDR3 consists of 15 residues. CDR3 region: CASSSRGHLYNEQFF. CDR3 nucleotide sequence: TGTGCCAGCAGTTCAAGAGGGCACCTCTACAATGAGCAGTTCTTC.

CDR3: CASSQETVTEAFF. The CDR3 nucleotides read TGTGCCAGCAGCCAAGAGACTGTCACTGAAGCTTTCTTT. This chain links TRBV14 with TRBJ1-1, with D unresolved. The germline V and J ends were trimmed by 0 bases and 4 bases, with 6 bases remaining between them. The CDR3 spans 13 residues. Germline V lookup: CDR1 SGHDN, CDR2 FVKESK. Full variable domain (missing parts from reference TRBV14 and TRBJ1-1): EAGVTQFPSHSVIEKGQTVTLRCDPISGHDNLYWYRRVMGKEIKFLLHFVKESKQDESGMPNNRFLAERTGGTYSTLKVQPAELEDSGVYFCASSQETVTEAFFGQGTRLTVV.

This clone was seen a few times. The V gene is TRBV5-4, the J gene TRBJ2-1, with D hard to call. The CDR3 consists of 15 residues. V was trimmed by 3 bases and J by 0 bases, leaving 10 bases between them. CDR1 is SGHNT, CDR2 YYREEE, per germline (reference sequence). The CDR3 region has the DNA TGTGCCAGCAGCTCTGCACAGAGCTCCTACAATGAGCAGTTCTTC. It codes for CASSSAQSSYNEQFF.

V gene TRBV10-3 combines with J gene TRBJ1-2; D is possibly TRBD1 (6 bases). Trimming removed 4 bases from V and 3 bases from J, with 18 bases in between. CDR1 and CDR2 (germline): ENHRY, SYGVKD. This CDR3 is 16 amino acids long. The CDR3 DNA follows: TGTGCCATCAGTGCGGCCGGGAGGGGGGGAGACTATGGCTACACCTTC. Its protein is CAISAAGRGGDYGYTF.

The V and J genes are TRBV5-4 and TRBJ2-1; 14 nucleotides align to TRBD2. Trimming removed 9 bases from V and 7 bases from J; junction bases left unmatched: 15. CDR3 size: 17 residues. The germline V gene has CDR1 SGHNT and CDR2 YYREEE (reference sequence). The CDR3, as DNA: TGTGCCATGGGGACTAGCGGGAGAGGGGGGGTTCGGAATGAGCAGTTCTTC. Translating gives CAMGTSGRGGVRNEQFF. The full variable domain, rest sourced from reference TRBV5-4 and TRBJ2-1, is ETGVTQSPTHLIKTRGQQVTLRCSSQSGHNTVSWYQQALGQGPQFIFQYYREEENGRGNFPPRFSGLQFPNYSSELNVNALELDDSALYLCAMGTSGRGGVRNEQFFGPGTRLTVL.

The chain combines TRBV5-1 with TRBJ1-2; tentatively, D is TRBD1 (6 bases). Germline V lookup: CDR1 SGHRS, CDR2 YFSETQ. CDR3 length: 16 amino acids. V was clipped by 0 bases and J by 8 bases, with 20 bases between them. For the CDR3, the DNA is TGCGCCAGCAGCTTGGGAGCGGGGGGCGCTTCCTTGGGCTACACCTTC. Translating gives CASSLGAGGASLGYTF.